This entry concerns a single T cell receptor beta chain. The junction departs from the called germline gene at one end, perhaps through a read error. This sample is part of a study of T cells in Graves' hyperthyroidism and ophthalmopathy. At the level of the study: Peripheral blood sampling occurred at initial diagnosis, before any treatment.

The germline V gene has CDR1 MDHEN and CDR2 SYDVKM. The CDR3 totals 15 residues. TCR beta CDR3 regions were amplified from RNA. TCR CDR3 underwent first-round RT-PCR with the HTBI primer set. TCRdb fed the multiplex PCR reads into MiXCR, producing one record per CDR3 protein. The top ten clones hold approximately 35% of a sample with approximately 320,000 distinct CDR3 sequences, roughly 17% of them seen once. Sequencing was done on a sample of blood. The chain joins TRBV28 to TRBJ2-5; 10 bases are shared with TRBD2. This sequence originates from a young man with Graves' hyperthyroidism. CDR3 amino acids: CASTEGTSDQETRYF. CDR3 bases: TGTGCCAGCACTGAAGGGACTAGCGACCAAGAGACCCGGTACTTC.